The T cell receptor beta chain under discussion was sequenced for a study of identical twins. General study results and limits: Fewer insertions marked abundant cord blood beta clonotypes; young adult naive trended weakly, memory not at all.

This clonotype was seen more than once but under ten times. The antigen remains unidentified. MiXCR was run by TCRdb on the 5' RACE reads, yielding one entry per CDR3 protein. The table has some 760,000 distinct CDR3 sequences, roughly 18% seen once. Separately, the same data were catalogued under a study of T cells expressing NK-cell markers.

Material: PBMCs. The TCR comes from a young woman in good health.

The CDR3 DNA reads TGTGCCAGCAGCTTAGAGGGGGAGATCTATGGCTACACCTTC. This codes for CASSLEGEIYGYTF. The rearrangement joins TRBV7-2 to TRBJ1-2, with a weak D call TRBD1 (6 bases). This CDR3 is 14 amino acids long. Deletions cut 1 base from V and 4 bases from J, with 10 bases between. The germline V gene has CDR1 SGHTA and CDR2 FQGNSA.